This TCR beta chain emerged from a study of T cells in Graves' hyperthyroidism and ophthalmopathy. Researchers amplified the TCR beta CDR3 regions from RNA transcripts. The HTBI primer set was used in a first-round RT-PCR of the TCR CDR3. Using its own MiXCR run on the multiplex PCR reads, TCRdb lists one record per CDR3 protein. In the table there are under 300,000 distinct CDR3 sequences, over 12% of which are singletons. This clonotype was picked up many times. The antigen remains undetermined. Findings and limits, study-wide: With a median lead of 6.5 months before onset, the model predicted ophthalmopathy.

This TCR derives from a woman aged 50 to 60 with Graves' hyperthyroidism that later progressed to Graves' ophthalmopathy. The sample taken for sequencing was blood.

The CDR3 DNA reads as TGTGCCAGCAGTCCCGACAGGGCCCGCACAGATACGCAGTATTTT. Encoded protein: CASSPDRARTDTQYF. V usage is TRBV2 and J usage is TRBJ2-3; 7 positions agree with TRBD1. Germline V CDR1 and CDR2: SNHLY, FYNNEI. The CDR3 consists of 15 residues. J was trimmed by 1 base and V by 5 bases; bases with no gene match: 6.